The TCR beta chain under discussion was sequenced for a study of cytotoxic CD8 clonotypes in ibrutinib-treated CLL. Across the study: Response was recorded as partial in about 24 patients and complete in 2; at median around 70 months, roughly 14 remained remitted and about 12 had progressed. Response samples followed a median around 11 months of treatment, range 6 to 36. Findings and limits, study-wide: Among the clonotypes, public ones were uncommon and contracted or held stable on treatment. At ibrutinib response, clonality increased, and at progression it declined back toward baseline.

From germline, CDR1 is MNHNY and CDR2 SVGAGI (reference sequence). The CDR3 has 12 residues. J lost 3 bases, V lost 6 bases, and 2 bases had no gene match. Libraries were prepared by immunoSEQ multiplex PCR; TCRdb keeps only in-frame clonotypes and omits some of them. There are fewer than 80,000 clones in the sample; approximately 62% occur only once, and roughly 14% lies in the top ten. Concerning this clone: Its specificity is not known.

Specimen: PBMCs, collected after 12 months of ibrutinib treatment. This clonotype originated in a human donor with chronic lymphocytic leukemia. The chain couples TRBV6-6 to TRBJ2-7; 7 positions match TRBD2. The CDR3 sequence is CASSGTNYEQYF. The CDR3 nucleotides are TGTGCCAGCAGCGGGACTAACTACGAGCAGTACTTC.